A selection of T cell receptor beta chains follows, all from one sample in a study of blood T cell repertoires in COVID-19. This table comes from immunoSEQ multiplex PCR, and its TCRdb copy is limited to in-frame clones, with some not included. This table holds under 350,000 clones, roughly 85% found once. Sequences were obtained from PBMCs or T cells enriched from blood (not recorded which). These receptor sequences come from a middle-aged woman with acute COVID-19. CDR3s leave out the opening cysteine and the closing phenylalanine or tryptophan.

>TRBV24-1
ATGVDRGTDTQY
>TRBV9
ASSVVSLGQGAKVDYGYT
>TRBV5-4
ASSLGQGIGANTEAF
>TRBV6-5
ASSYRAGGGADTQY
>TRBV5-1
ASSPGGGLAKNIQY
>TRBV4-3
ASSQAWGTASYGYT
>TRBV7-9
ASSLGRVGEKLF
>TRBV18
ASSPQGHLSGNTIY
>TRBV7-2
ASSLSGGYTDTQY
>TRBV7-9
ASSLGTSGDRAKNIQY
>TRBV19
ASSPQGQRNTEAF
>TRBV5-4
ASSIETGLGGGYT
>TRBV4-1
ASSHPGQEAQH
>TRBV4-2
ASSQTDKSYEQY
>TRBV2
ASRGDRGTEAF
>TRBV15
ATSRETGVYEQY
>TRBV27
ASSLFASPRLRDSYEQY
>TRBV27
ASSLAPVGQGRYEQF
>TRBV2
ASSPMGGGSNEQF
>TRBV18
ASSGSGAVTYNEQF
>TRBV12-3/TRBV12-4
ASSLAEGTEAF
>TRBV4-1
ASSQGGLAGAYEQY
>TRBV5-4
ASSLSPGAAKNIQY
>TRBV6-1
ASSEYSTGGTRGYT
>TRBV3-1/TRBV3-2
ASSPRDRGVEQY
>TRBV28
ASLGRAHEQY
>TRBV11-2
ASSLGQSSSPLH
>TRBV2
ASSPSPPGVNTEAF
>TRBV9
ASTVGPMLGTEAF
>TRBV6-1
ASSEALAGLYEQY
>TRBV4-2
ASSQDGHGGYGYT
>TRBV7-2
ASSFTSGPNEQY
>TRBV19
ASGGDKASGNTIY
>TRBV18
ASSPPNRVPGNTIY
>TRBV5-1
ASSLGQQNTIY
>TRBV28
ASSTRTGLNTEAF
>TRBV4-2
ASSHKTGDVDYGYT
>TRBV7-2
ASSLERTGKGPLH
>TRBV29-1
SVANPGQAANYGYT
>TRBV5-5
ASSLASFEGGEQF
>TRBV7-3
ASSLGGDHTDTQY
>TRBV6-2/TRBV6-3
ASSRTSSGTPNEQF
>TRBV4-3
ASSHTGDPWGYT
>TRBV7-2
ASSLYGTDSNQPQH